This T cell receptor beta chain is drawn from a study of CD8 T cells in ankylosing spondylitis. Study-wide points: One TCR beta motif, made up of roughly 8 highly homologous variants, appeared characteristic of ankylosing spondylitis blood.

TCRdb independently ran MiXCR on the 5' RACE reads; one entry per CDR3 protein. The sample comprises some 700,000 distinct CDR3 sequences, roughly 19% of which are singletons, and 15% to 20% rests with the top ten. The V gene end was trimmed by 5 bases and the J gene end by 2 bases; junction bases not matched to a gene: 7. Germline values: CDR1 WSHSY, CDR2 SAAADI. The CDR3 sequence is 15 residues long. Comment on this clonotype: The antigen is undetermined.

This sequence originates from a male donor with ankylosing spondylitis. Input material: blood, either unsorted or a sorted T cell fraction (not recorded which). V is TRBV10-2 and J is TRBJ2-3, with 7 bases that match TRBD2. The DNA of the CDR3 is TGCGCCAGCAGTAGGGAGCGGGGCCCCACAGATACGCAGTATTTT. Its protein is CASSRERGPTDTQYF.